This TCR beta chain stems from a study of shared clonotypes between healthy human individuals. Repertoires were generated with immunoSEQ multiplex PCR, while TCRdb's copy carries only in-frame clones and drops some. The table has fewer than 1.8 million clones, approximately 98.5% seen once. The CDR3 spans 16 residues. The ends lost 4 bases at V and 0 bases at J; junction bases unmatched: 9. Germline loops: CDR1 SGHRS, CDR2 YFSETQ. V and J are TRBV5-1 and TRBJ2-5, with TRBD1 identical over 7 bases. The sample was naive CD4+ T cells sorted from blood. This sample's subset: CD45RA+ positively selected. This TCR derives from a man aged 25 to 45 in good health. CDR3 protein: CASSPGQASYQETQYF. DNA for the CDR3: TGCGCCAGCAGCCCTGGACAGGCGTCGTACCAAGAGACCCAGTACTTC.